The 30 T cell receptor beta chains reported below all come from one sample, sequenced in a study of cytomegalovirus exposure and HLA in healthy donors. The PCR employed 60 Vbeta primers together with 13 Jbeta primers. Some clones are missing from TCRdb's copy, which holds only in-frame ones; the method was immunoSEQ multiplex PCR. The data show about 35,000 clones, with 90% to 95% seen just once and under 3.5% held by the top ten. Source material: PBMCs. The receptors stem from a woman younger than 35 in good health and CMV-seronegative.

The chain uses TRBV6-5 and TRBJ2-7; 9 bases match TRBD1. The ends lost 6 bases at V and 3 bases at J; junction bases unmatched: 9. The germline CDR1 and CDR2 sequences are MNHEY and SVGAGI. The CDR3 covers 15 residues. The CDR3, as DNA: TGTGCCAGCAGCTCCCTGACAGGGGGGAACTACGAGCAGTACTTC. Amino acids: CASSSLTGGNYEQYF.

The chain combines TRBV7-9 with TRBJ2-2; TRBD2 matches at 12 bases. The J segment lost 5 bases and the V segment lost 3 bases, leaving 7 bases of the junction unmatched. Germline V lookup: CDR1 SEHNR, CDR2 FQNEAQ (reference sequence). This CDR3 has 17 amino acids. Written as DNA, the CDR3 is TGTGCCAGCAGCTTGACACCTAGCGGGAGGGGTACCGGGGAGCTGTTTTTT. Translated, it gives CASSLTPSGRGTGELFF.

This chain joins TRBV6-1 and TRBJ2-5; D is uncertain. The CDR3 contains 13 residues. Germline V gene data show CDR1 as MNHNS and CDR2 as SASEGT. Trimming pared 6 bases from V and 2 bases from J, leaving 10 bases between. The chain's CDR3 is CASSRLSQETQYF. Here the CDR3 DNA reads TGTGCCAGCAGCAGGCTGTCTCAAGAGACCCAGTACTTC.

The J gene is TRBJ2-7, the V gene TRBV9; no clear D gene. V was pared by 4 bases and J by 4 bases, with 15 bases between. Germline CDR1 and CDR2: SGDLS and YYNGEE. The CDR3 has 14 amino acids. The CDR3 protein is CASSPRGLGYEQYF. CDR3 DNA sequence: TGTGCCAGCAGCCCCCGAGGCCTGGGTTACGAGCAGTACTTC.

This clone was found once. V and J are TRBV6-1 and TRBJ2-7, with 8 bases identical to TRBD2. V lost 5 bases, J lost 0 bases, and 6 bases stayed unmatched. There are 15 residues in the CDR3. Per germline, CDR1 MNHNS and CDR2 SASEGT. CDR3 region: CASSPAGASSYEQYF. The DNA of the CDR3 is TGTGCCAGCAGTCCAGCGGGGGCGAGCTCCTACGAGCAGTACTTC.

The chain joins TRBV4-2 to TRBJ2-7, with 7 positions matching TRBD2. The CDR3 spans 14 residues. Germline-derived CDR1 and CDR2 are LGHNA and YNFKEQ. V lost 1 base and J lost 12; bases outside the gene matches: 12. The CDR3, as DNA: TGTGCCAGCAGCCAAGTGGAATCGACTAGCCGACTGTACTTC. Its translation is CASSQVESTSRLYF.

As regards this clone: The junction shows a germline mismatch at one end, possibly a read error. CDR3 protein: CSSARQGAIDTQYF. DNA of the CDR3: TGTTCCAGCGCAAGGCAGGGGGCTATAGATACGCAGTATTTT. This chain links TRBV7-9 with TRBJ2-3; 8 bases fit TRBD1. The germline V gene has CDR1 SEHNR and CDR2 FQNEAQ (reference sequence). The CDR3 length is 14 residues.

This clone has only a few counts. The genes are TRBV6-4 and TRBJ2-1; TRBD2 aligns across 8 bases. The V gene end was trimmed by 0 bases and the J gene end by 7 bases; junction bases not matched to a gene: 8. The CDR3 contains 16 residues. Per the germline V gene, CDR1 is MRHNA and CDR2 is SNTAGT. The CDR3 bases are TGTGCCAGCAGTGACTCGACGGGAGGGCCGATGAATGAGCAGTTCTTC. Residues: CASSDSTGGPMNEQFF.

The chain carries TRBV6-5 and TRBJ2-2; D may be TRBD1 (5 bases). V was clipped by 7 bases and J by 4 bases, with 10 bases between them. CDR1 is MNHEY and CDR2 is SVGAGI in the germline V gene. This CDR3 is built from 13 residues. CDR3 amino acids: CASTLGVTGELFF. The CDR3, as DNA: TGTGCCAGCACCCTAGGGGTCACCGGGGAGCTGTTTTTT.

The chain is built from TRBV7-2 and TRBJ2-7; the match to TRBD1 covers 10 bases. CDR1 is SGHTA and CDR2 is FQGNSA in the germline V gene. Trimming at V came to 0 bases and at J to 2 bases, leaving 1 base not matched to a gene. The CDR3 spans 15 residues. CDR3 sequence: CASSLAGTGAYEQYF. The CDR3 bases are TGTGCCAGCAGCTTAGCCGGGACAGGGGCCTACGAGCAGTACTTC.

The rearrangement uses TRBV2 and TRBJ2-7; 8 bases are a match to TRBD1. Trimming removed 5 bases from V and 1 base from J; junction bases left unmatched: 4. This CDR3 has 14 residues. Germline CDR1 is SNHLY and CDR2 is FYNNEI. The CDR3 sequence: CASSLDRDSYEQYF. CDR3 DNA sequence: TGTGCCAGCAGTTTGGACAGGGATTCCTACGAGCAGTACTTC.

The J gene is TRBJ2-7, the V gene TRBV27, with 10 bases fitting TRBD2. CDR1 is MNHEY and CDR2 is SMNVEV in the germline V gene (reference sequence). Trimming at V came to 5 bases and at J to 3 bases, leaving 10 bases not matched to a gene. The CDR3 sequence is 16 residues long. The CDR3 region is CASSTRVAGGYYEQYF. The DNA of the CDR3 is TGTGCCAGCAGTACAAGGGTAGCGGGAGGTTACTACGAGCAGTACTTC.

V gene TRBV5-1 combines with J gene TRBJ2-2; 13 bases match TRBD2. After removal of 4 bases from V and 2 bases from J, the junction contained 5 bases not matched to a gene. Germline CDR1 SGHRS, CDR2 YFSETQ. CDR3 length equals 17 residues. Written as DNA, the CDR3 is TGCGCCAGCAGCCGGGGACTAGCGGGACCTAACACCGGGGAGCTGTTTTTT. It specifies CASSRGLAGPNTGELFF.

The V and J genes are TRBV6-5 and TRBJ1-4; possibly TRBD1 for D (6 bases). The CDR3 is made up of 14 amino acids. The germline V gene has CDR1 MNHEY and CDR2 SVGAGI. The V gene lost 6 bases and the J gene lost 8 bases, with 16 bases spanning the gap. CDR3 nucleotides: TGTGCCAGCAGCCCGACAGGCAGAGGGGAAAAACTGTTTTTT. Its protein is CASSPTGRGEKLFF.

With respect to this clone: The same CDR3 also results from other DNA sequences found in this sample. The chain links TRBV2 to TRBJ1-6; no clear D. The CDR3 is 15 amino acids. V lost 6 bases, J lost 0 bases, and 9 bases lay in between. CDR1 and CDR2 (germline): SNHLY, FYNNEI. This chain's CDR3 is CASSGRSSYNSPLHF. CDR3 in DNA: TGTGCCAGCAGCGGGAGGAGCTCCTATAATTCACCCCTCCACTTT. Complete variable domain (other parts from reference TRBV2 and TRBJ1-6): EPEVTQTPSHQVTQMGQEVILRCVPISNHLYFYWYRQILGQKVEFLVSFYNNEISEKSEIFDDQFSVERPDGSNFTLKIRSTKLEDSAMYFCASSGRSSYNSPLHFGNGTRLTVT.

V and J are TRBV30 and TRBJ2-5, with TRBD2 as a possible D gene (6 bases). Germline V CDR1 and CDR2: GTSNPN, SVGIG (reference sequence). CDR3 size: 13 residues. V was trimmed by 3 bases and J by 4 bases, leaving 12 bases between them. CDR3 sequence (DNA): TGTGCCTGGAGAACTGGGCGGGGAGAGACCCAGTACTTC. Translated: CAWRTGRGETQYF.

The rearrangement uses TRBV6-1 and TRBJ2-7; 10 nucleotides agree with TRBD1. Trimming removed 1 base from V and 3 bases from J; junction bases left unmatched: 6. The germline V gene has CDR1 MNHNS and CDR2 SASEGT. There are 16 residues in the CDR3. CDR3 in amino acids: CASSEGTGTGDYEQYF. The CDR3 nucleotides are TGTGCCAGCAGTGAAGGAACGGGGACAGGGGACTACGAGCAGTACTTC.

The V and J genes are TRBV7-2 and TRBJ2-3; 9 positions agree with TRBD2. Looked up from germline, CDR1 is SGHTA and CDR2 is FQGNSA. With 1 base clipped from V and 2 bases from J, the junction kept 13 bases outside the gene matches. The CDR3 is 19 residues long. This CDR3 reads CASSLDSGSARFSTDTQYF. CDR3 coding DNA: TGTGCCAGCAGCTTAGATAGCGGGAGTGCAAGGTTTTCCACAGATACGCAGTATTTT.

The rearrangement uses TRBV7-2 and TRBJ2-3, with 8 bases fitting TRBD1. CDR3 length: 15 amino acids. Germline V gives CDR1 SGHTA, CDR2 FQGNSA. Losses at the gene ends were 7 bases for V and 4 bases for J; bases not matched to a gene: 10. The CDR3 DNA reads TGTGCCAGCACCGAGGACAGGGACGGTTCAGATACGCAGTATTTT. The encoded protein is CASTEDRDGSDTQYF.

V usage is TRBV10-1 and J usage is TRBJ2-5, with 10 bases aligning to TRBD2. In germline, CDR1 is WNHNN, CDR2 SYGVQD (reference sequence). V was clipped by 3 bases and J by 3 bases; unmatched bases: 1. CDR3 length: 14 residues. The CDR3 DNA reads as TGCGCCAGCAGTGATAGCGGGAGGAAAGAGACCCAGTACTTC. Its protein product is CASSDSGRKETQYF.

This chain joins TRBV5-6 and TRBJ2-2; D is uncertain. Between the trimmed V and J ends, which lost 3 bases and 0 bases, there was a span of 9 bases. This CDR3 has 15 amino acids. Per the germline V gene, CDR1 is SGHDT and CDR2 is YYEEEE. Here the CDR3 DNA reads TGTGCCAGCAGCTCAGACATCGCGAACACCGGGGAGCTGTTTTTT. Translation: CASSSDIANTGELFF.

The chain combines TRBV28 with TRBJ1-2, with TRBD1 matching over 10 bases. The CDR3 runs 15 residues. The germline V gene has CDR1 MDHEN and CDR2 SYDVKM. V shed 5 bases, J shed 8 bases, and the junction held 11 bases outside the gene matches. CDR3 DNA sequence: TGTGCCAGCAGTCCGCTGGGACAGGGGACGAAAGGCTACACCTTC. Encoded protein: CASSPLGQGTKGYTF.

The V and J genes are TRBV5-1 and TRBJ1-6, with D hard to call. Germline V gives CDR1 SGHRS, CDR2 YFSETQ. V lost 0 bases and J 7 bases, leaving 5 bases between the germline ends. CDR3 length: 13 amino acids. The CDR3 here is CASSLVQNSPLHF. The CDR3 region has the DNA TGCGCCAGCAGCTTGGTCCAGAATTCACCCCTCCACTTT.

The CDR3 coding sequence is TGTGCCAGCAGCTTGCAGGGATTACCCTACGAGCAGTACTTC. The encoded protein is CASSLQGLPYEQYF. The rearrangement uses TRBV5-4 and TRBJ2-7, with D possibly matching TRBD1 (5 bases). There are 14 residues in the CDR3. Germline loops: CDR1 SGHNT, CDR2 YYREEE (reference sequence). Trimming removed 1 base from V and 2 bases from J, with 10 bases in between.

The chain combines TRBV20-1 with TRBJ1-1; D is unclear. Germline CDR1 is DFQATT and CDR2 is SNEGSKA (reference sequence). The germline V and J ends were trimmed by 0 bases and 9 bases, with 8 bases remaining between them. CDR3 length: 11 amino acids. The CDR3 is CSAREGRQAFF. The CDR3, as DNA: TGCAGTGCTAGAGAAGGGAGGCAAGCTTTCTTT.

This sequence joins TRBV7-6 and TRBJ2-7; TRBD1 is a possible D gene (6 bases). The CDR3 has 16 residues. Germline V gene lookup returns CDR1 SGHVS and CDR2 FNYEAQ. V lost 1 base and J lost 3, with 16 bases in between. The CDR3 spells CASSLESGVNFYEQYF. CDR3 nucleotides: TGTGCCAGCAGCTTAGAATCAGGGGTAAACTTCTACGAGCAGTACTTC.

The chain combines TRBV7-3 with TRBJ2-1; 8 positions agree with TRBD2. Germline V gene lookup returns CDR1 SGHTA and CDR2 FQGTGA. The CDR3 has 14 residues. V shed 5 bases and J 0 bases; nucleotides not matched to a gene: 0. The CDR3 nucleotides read TGTGCCAGCAGCCTAGCGGGCTCCTACAATGAGCAGTTCTTC. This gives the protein CASSLAGSYNEQFF.

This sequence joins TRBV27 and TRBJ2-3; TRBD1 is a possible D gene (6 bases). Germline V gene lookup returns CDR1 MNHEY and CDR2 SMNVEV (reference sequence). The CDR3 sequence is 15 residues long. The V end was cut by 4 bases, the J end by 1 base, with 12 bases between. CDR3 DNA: TGTGCCAGCAGTTCCTTAGGACAGCGCACAGATACGCAGTATTTT. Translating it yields CASSSLGQRTDTQYF.

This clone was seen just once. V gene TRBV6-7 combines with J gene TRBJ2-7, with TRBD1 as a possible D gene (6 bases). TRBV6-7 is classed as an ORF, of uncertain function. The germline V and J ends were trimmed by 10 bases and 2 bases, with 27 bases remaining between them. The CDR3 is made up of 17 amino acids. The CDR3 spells CANRINTGAGAPYEQYF. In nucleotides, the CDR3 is TGTGCCAACAGGATAAATACCGGGGCAGGGGCCCCCTACGAGCAGTACTTC.

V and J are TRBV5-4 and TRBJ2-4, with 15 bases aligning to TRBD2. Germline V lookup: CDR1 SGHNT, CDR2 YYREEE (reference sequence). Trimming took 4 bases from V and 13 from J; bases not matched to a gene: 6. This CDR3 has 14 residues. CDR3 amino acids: CASSPDGLAGGQYF. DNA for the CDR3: TGTGCCAGCAGCCCCGATGGACTAGCGGGAGGGCAGTACTTC.